One sample yielded the 3 T cell receptor beta chains listed below, sequenced in a study of CD8 T cells in ankylosing spondylitis. General study points: What seemed typical of ankylosing spondylitis blood was a TCR beta motif built from about eight highly homologous variants.

What these receptors recognize is not known. From the 5' RACE reads, TCRdb called clonotypes with MiXCR, one entry per CDR3 protein. The sample shows under 250,000 distinct CDR3 sequences, around 7.9% of them seen only once. The sequencing sample was made of blood, either unsorted or a sorted T cell fraction (not recorded which). Source of these receptors: a male donor with ankylosing spondylitis.

This clonotype was observed a handful of times. The gene calls are TRBV6-5 and TRBJ2-7, with 7 bases matching TRBD2. The CDR3 consists of 15 residues. Trimming at V came to 2 bases and at J to 2 bases, leaving 6 bases not matched to a gene. CDR1 and CDR2 (germline): MNHEY, SVGAGI. CDR3 sequence: CASSYRWAGAYEQYF. DNA of the CDR3: TGTGCCAGCAGTTACAGGTGGGCGGGGGCCTACGAGCAGTACTTC.

This clonotype was counted many times. The chain recombines TRBV20-1 with TRBJ1-2, with D possibly being TRBD1 (5 bases). Germline-derived CDR1 and CDR2 are DFQATT and SNEGSKA (reference sequence). CDR3 length equals 10 residues. CDR3 sequence reads: CSGTDYGYTF. The CDR3 DNA follows: TGCAGCGGGACGGACTATGGCTACACCTTC.

This clonotype was observed many times. The V and J genes are TRBV5-5 and TRBJ1-5; D not resolved. Germline CDR1 and CDR2: SGHKS and YYEKEE (reference sequence). The CDR3 is made up of 15 amino acids. Trimming pared 3 bases from V and 0 bases from J, leaving 10 bases between. Here the CDR3 DNA reads TGTGCCAGCAGCTCCACATGGTATAGCAATCAGCCCCAGCATTTT. It yields the protein CASSSTWYSNQPQHF. Filled out from reference TRBV5-5 and TRBJ1-5, the complete variable domain reads DAGVTQSPTHLIKTRGQQVTLRCSPISGHKSVSWYQQVLGQGPQFIFQYYEKEERGRGNFPDRFSARQFPNYSSELNVNALLLGDSALYLCASSSTWYSNQPQHFGDGTRLSIL.